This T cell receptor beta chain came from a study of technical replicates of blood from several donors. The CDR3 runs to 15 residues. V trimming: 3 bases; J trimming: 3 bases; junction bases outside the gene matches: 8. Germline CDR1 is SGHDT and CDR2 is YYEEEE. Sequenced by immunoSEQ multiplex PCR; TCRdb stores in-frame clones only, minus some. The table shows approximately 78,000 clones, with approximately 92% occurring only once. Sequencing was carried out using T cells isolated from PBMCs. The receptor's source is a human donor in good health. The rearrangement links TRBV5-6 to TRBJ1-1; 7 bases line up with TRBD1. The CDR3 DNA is TGTGCCAGCAGCTATTCCAGGGGGGTATACACTGAAGCTTTCTTT. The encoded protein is CASSYSRGVYTEAFF. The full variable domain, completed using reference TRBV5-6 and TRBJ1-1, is DAGVTQSPTHLIKTRGQQVTLRCSPKSGHDTVSWYQQALGQGPQFIFQYYEEEERQRGNFPDRFSGHQFPNYSSELNVNALLLGDSALYLCASSYSRGVYTEAFFGQGTRLTVV.